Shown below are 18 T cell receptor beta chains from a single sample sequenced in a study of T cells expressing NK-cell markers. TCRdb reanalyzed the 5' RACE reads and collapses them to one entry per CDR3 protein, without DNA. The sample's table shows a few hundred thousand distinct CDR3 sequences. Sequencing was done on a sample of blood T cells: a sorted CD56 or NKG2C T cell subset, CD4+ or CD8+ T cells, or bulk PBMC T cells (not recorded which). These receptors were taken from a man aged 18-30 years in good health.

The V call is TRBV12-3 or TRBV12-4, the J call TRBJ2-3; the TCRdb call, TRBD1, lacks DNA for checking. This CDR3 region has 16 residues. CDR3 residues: CASSLSGREITDTQYF.

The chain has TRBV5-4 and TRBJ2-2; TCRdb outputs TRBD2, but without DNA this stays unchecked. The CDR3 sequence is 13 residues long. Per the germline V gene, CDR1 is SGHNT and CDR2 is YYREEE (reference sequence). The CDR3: CASSPRAPGELFF.

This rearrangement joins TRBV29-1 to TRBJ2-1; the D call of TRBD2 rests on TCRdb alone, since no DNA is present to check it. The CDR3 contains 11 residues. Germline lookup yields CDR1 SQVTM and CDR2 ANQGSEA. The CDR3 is CSVLERDEEFF.

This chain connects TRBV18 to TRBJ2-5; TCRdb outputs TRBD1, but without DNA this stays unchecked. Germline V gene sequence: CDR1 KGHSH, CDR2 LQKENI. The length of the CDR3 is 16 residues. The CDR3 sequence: CASSRRTGQYQETQYF.

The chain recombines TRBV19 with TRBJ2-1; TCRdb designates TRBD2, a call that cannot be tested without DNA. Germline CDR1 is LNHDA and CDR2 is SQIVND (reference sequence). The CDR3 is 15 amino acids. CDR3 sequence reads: CASSPRGVGYNEQFF.

CDR3 sequence: CASSYSGSSGNTIYF. The chain uses TRBV6-5 and TRBJ1-3. This CDR3 has 15 amino acids. Germline V lookup: CDR1 MNHEY, CDR2 SVGAGI.

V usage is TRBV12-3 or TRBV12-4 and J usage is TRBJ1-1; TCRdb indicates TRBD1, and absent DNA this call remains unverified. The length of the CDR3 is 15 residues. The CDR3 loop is CASTPSSGRNTEAFF.

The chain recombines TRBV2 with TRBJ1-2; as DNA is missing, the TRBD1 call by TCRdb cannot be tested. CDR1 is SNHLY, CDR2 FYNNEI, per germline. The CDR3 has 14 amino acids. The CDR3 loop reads CASSAMQGAGGYTF.

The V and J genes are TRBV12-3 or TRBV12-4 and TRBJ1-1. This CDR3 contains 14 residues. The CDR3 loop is CASSLAHRDLEAFF.

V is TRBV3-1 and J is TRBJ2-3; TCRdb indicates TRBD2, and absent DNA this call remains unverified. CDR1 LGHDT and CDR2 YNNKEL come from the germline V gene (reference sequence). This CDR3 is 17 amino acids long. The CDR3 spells CASSQGGLAGSTDTQYF.

CDR3: CSARDRLSTDTQYF. The chain combines TRBV20-1 with TRBJ2-3. The germline CDR1 and CDR2 sequences are DFQATT and SNEGSKA (reference sequence). The CDR3 is 14 residues long.

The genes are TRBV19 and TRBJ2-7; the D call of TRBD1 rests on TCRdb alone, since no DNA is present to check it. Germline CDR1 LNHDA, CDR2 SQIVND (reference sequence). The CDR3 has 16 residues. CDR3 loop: CASSIAPGQRPWEQYF.

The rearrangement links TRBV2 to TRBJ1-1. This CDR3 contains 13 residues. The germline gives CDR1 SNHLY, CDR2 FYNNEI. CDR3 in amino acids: CASVGVANTEAFF.

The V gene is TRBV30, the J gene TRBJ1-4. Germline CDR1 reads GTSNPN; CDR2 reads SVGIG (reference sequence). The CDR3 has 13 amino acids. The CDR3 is CAWSVQESEKLFF.

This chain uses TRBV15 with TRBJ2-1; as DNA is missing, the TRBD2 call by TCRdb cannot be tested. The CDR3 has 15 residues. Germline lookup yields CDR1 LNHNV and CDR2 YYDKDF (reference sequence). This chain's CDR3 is CATSTPVTSDNEQFF.

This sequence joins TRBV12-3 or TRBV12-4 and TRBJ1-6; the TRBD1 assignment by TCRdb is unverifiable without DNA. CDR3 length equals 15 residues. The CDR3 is CASSPGTGGSSPLHF.

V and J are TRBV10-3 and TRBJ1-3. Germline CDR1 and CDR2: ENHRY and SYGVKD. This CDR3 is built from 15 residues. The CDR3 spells CAISEEAYSGNTIYF.

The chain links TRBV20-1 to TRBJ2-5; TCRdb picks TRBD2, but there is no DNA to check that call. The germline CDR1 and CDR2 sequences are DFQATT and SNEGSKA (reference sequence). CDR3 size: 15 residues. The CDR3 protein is CSAQGFGGDYETQYF.